This T cell receptor beta chain emerged from a study of a mutant IDH1 vaccine in newly diagnosed glioma. In the study overall: Males made up roughly 62% and females approximately 38% of treated patients, whose mean age was 40.4 years. Pretreatment consisted of radiotherapy, temozolomide, or both, with most receiving both. Study-level findings and limits: Of all patients, under 95% showed vaccine-induced immune responses.

The CDR3 consists of 17 residues. J lost 3 bases, V lost 0 bases, and 10 bases had no gene match. Germline assignment: CDR1 LGHNA and CDR2 YSLEER. This clone is categorized as medium-sized. The antigen is undetermined. Measured with immunoSEQ multiplex PCR; TCRdb has only the in-frame clones, and not every one. The sample has approximately 70,000 clones; around 79% are singletons. The time point denotes: baseline, week 1 (first vaccination visit). As to treatment: pre-vaccination baseline after standard-of-care therapy. V is TRBV4-3 and J is TRBJ2-7; TRBD1 aligns across 8 bases. This TCR was recovered from a middle-aged man with glioma. Here the sequenced sample was PBMCs, taken from a glioma patient treated with radiotherapy, temozolomide or both. As DNA, the CDR3 is TGCGCCAGCAGCCAAGATAGGACAGGGAGGCCCCTCTACGAGCAGTACTTC. It specifies CASSQDRTGRPLYEQYF.